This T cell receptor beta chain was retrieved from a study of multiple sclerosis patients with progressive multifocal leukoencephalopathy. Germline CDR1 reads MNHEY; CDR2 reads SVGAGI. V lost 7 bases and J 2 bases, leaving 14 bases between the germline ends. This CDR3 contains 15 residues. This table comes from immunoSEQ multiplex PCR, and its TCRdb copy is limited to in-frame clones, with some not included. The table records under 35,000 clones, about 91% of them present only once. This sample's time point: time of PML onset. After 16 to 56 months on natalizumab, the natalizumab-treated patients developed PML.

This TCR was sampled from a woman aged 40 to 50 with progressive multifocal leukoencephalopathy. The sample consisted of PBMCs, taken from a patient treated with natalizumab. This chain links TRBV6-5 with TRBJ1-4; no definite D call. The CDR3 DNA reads TGTGCCAGCACCCGAAACCCCGGGACTAATGAAAAACTGTTTTTT. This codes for CASTRNPGTNEKLFF.